The 8 T cell receptor beta chains given below trace back to one sample, sequenced in a study of cytomegalovirus exposure and HLA in healthy donors. The PCR had 60 Vbeta and 13 Jbeta primers. This table comes from immunoSEQ multiplex PCR, and its TCRdb copy is limited to in-frame clones, with some not included. The sample lists approximately 180,000 clones, about 85% occurring once. The sequencing input was PBMCs. The receptors were sampled from a woman between 45 and 60 years old in good health and CMV-seronegative.

Regarding this clone: Other DNA sequences in the same sample also yield this CDR3. V gene TRBV9 combines with J gene TRBJ2-5; a weak D match, TRBD1 (6 bases). The CDR3 consists of 14 residues. Germline CDR1 is SGDLS and CDR2 is YYNGEE. V was cut by 3 bases and J by 2 bases, with 11 bases left in between. The CDR3 loop reads CASSGGRPQETQYF. In nucleotides, the CDR3 is TGTGCCAGCAGCGGGGGGCGGCCTCAAGAGACCCAGTACTTC.

The chain combines TRBV28 with TRBJ1-1; D possibly corresponds to TRBD1 (5 bases). The length of the CDR3 is 11 residues. Germline V CDR1 and CDR2: MDHEN, SYDVKM. V shed 8 bases and J shed 4 bases, with 8 bases lying between them. The chain's CDR3 is CASQGVTEAFF. CDR3 coding DNA: TGTGCCAGCCAGGGTGTCACTGAAGCTTTCTTT.

This clone was observed once. V is TRBV6-5 and J is TRBJ1-2; 8 bases line up with TRBD1. Unmatched junction bases numbered 7, after V lost 0 bases and J lost 4 bases. From germline, CDR1 is MNHEY and CDR2 SVGAGI. The CDR3 is made up of 16 amino acids. The CDR3 spells CASSYSGTGNFYGYTF. For the CDR3, the DNA is TGTGCCAGCAGTTACTCGGGGACAGGAAACTTCTATGGCTACACCTTC.

This clone was seen once. This chain uses TRBV2 with TRBJ2-7, with a weak D call TRBD1 (6 bases). Trimming took off 1 base at V and 0 bases at J, with 10 bases between the two ends. The CDR3 has 15 amino acids. Per germline, CDR1 SNHLY and CDR2 FYNNEI. In nucleotides, the CDR3 is TGTGCCAGCAGTGAAGGGGGACAAACCTCCTACGAGCAGTACTTC. Translation gives CASSEGGQTSYEQYF.

The chain links TRBV20-1 to TRBJ2-7, with a possible D match to TRBD2 (5 bases). The CDR3 sequence is 11 residues long. V dropped 5 bases and J dropped 1 base, with 6 bases sitting between them. Germline lookup yields CDR1 DFQATT and CDR2 SNEGSKA (reference sequence). The CDR3 coding sequence is TGCAGTGCTGGGGAGTCCTACGAGCAGTACTTC. This encodes CSAGESYEQYF.

CDR3 residues: CASSPTGAGELFF. The CDR3 bases are TGTGCCAGCAGCCCTACAGGGGCCGGGGAGCTGTTTTTT. The chain links TRBV5-4 to TRBJ2-2, with TRBD1 matching 7 bases. This CDR3 has 13 amino acids. The germline V gene encodes CDR1 SGHNT and CDR2 YYREEE (reference sequence). The V gene end was trimmed by 4 bases and the J gene end by 6 bases; junction bases not matched to a gene: 3.

V and J are TRBV9 and TRBJ2-7, with D perhaps TRBD2 (6 bases). The CDR3 contains 13 residues. The V end was cut by 4 bases, the J end by 9 bases, with 17 bases between. CDR1 is SGDLS, CDR2 YYNGEE, per germline. CDR3 amino acids: CASSPGTGMGQYF. CDR3 nucleotides: TGTGCCAGCAGCCCGGGGACTGGGATGGGGCAGTACTTC.

This clone appeared a single time. The rearrangement links TRBV14 to TRBJ1-4, with TRBD1 matching 9 bases. The CDR3 runs to 15 residues. The V and J ends lost 4 bases and 8 bases, in that order; junction bases with no gene match: 8. CDR1 and CDR2 from the germline V gene are SGHDN and FVKESK. The CDR3 DNA reads TGTGCCAGCAGCCTCAGGACAGGGGTCGAGGAAAAACTGTTTTTT. Protein: CASSLRTGVEEKLFF.